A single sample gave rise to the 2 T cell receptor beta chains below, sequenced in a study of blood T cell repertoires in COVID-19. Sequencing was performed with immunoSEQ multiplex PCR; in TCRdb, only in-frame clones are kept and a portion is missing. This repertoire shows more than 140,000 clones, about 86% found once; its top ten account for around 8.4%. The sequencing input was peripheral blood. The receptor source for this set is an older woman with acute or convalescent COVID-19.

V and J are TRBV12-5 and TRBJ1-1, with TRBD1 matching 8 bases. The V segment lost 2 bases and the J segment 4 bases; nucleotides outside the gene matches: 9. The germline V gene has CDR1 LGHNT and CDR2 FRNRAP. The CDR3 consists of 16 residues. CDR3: CASGLSGGVTSTEAFF. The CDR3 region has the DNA TGTGCTAGTGGTTTGTCAGGGGGCGTCACGAGCACTGAAGCTTTCTTT.

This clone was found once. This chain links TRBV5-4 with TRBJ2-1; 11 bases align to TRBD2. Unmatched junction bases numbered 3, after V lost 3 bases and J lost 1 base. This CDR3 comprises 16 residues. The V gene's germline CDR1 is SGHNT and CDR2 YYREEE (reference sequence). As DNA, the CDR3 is TGTGCCAGCAGCTCCAGACTAGCGGGGTCCTACAATGAGCAGTTCTTC. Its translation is CASSSRLAGSYNEQFF.